What follows is one T cell receptor beta chain and its context. A much larger clone differs from this one at a single base, so this may be a read error. A J-beta primer mix and a sample-barcoded 5' primer were used in a second PCR of about 7 to 12 cycles. Using its own MiXCR run on the 5' RACE reads, TCRdb lists one record per CDR3 protein. Of 700,000 to 850,000 distinct CDR3 sequences in the sample, around 36% were seen once. The sample belongs to a study of blood T cells in healthy people across ages. The CDR3 is made up of 14 amino acids. Germline V gives CDR1 SGHDT, CDR2 YYEEEE. The rearrangement joins TRBV5-6 to TRBJ1-2; 9 positions agree with TRBD1. This clonotype was sampled from a man aged 18 to 29 in good health. The sample comprised blood. The CDR3 here is CASSLGTGDYGHTF. The CDR3 nucleotides are TGTGCCAGCAGCTTGGGGACAGGGGACTATGGCCACACCTTC.